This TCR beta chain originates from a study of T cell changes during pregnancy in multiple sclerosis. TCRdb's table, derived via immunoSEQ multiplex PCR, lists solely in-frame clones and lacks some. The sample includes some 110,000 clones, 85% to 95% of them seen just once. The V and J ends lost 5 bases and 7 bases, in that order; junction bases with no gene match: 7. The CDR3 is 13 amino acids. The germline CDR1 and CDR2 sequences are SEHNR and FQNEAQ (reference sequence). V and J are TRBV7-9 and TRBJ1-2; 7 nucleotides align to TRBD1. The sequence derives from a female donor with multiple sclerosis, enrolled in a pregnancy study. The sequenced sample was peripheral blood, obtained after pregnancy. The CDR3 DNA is TGTGCCAGCAGCGTACAGGGGTGGGGTGGCTACACCTTC. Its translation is CASSVQGWGGYTF.